This entry describes one TCR beta chain. Uncontrolled infections, other autoimmune diseases, pregnancy or lactation led to exclusion of patients. Clinical symptoms, serum thyroxine, TRAb, thyroid ultrasound and orbital computed tomography established diagnosis. Amplified regions were TCR beta CDR3 sequences from RNA transcripts. The study used the HTBI primer set for a first-round RT-PCR of the TCR CDR3. TCRdb re-called the multiplex PCR reads with MiXCR, one entry per CDR3 protein. The sample lists hundreds of thousands of distinct CDR3 sequences; 45% were seen once. Trimming stripped 3 bases from V and 3 bases from J, with 17 bases between. The CDR3 has 16 amino acids. This record belongs to a study of T cells in Graves' hyperthyroidism and ophthalmopathy.

Sequences were obtained from peripheral blood or thyroid tissue (not recorded which). The chain combines TRBV12-3 or TRBV12-4 with TRBJ1-1; D is undetermined. The sequence came from an adult man with Graves' disease, either hyperthyroidism or ophthalmopathy (not recorded which). For the CDR3, the DNA is TGTGCCAGCAGTTTCGCCGGTGTGAAAATAGACACTGAAGCTTTCTTT. This sequence encodes CASSFAGVKIDTEAFF.